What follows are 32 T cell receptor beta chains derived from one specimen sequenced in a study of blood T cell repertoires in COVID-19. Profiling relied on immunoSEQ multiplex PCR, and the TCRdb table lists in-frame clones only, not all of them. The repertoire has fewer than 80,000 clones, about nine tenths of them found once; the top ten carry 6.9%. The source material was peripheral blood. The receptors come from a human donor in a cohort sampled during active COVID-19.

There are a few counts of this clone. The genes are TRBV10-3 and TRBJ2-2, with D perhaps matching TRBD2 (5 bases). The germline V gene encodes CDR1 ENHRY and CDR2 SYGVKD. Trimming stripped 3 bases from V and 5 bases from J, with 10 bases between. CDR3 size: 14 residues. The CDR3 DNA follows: TGTGCCATCAGTGAACCAGGAGGTACCGGGGAGCTGTTTTTT. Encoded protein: CAISEPGGTGELFF.

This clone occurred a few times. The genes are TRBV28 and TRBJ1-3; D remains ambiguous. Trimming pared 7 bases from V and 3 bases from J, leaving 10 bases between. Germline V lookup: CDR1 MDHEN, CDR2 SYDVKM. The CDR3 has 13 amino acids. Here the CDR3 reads CASTSPLGNTIYF. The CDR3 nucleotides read TGTGCCAGCACCTCTCCCCTTGGAAACACCATATATTTT.

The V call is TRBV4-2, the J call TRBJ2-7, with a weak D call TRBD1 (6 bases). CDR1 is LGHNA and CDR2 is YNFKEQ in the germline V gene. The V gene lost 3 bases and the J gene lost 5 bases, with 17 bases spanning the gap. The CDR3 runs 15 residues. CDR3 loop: CASSHTQGPPDEQYF. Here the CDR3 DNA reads TGTGCCAGCAGCCACACTCAGGGGCCTCCGGACGAGCAGTACTTC.

The CDR3: CASSLAGGTGPTRGPLHF. The CDR3 DNA follows: TGTGCCAGCAGCTTAGCGGGGGGGACAGGCCCCACTCGGGGACCCCTCCACTTT. The chain joins TRBV7-9 to TRBJ1-6; 8 nucleotides line up with TRBD1. This CDR3 is 18 amino acids long. The germline CDR1 and CDR2 sequences are SEHNR and FQNEAQ (reference sequence). V lost 0 bases, J lost 12 bases, and 16 bases stayed unmatched.

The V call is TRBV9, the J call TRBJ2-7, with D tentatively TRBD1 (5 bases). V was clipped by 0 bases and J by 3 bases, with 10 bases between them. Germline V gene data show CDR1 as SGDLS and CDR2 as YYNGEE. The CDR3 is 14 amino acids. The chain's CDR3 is CASSVGDSIYEQYF. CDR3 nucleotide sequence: TGTGCCAGCAGCGTAGGCGACAGCATCTACGAGCAGTACTTC.

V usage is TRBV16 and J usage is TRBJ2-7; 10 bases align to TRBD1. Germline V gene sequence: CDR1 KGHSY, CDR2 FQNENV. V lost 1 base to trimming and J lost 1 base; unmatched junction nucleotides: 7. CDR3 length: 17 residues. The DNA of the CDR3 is TGTGCCAGCAGCCAATACCTCCGGGACAGGGGATCCTACGAGCAGTACTTC. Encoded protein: CASSQYLRDRGSYEQYF.

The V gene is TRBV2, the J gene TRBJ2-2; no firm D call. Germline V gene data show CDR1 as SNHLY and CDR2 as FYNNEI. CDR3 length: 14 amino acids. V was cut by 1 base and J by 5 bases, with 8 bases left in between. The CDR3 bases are TGTGCCAGCAGTGAAGGGCATTTGACCGGGGAGCTGTTTTTT. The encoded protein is CASSEGHLTGELFF.

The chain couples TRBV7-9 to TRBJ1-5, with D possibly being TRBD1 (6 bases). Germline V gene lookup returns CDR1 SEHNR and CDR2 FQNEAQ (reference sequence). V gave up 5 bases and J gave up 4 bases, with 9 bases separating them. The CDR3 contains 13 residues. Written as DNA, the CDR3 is TGTGCCAGCAGCCTCACAGGGAATCAGCCCCAGCATTTT. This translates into CASSLTGNQPQHF.

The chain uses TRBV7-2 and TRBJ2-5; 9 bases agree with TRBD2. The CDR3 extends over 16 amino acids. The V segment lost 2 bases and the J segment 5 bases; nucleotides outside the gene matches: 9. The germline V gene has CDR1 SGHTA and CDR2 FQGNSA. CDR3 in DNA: TGTGCCAGCAGCTTATGGGCGGGGGGGCCGCAGGAGACCCAGTACTTC. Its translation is CASSLWAGGPQETQYF.

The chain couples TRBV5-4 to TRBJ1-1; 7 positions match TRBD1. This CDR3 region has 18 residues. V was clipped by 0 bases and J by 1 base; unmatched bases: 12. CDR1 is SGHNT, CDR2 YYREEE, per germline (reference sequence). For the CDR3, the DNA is TGTGCCAGCAGCTTGGGGGCGCACAGGGGCGCGGGGAACACTGAAGCTTTCTTT. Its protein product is CASSLGAHRGAGNTEAFF. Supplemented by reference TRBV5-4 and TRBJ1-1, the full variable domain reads ETGVTQSPTHLIKTRGQQVTLRCSSQSGHNTVSWYQQALGQGPQFIFQYYREEENGRGNFPPRFSGLQFPNYSSELNVNALELDDSALYLCASSLGAHRGAGNTEAFFGQGTRLTVV.

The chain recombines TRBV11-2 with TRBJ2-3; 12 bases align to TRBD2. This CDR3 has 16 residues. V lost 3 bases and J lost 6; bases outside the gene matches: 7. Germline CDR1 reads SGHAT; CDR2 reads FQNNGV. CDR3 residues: CASSFLAGGARDTQYF. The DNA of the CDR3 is TGTGCCAGCAGCTTTCTAGCGGGGGGGGCCAGGGATACGCAGTATTTT.

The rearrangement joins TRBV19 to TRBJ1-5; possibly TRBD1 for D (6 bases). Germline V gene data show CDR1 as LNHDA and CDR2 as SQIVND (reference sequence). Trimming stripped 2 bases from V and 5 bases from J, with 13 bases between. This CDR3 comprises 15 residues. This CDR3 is CASSISGGVYQPQHF. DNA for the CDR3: TGTGCCAGTAGTATAAGTGGGGGCGTCTATCAGCCCCAGCATTTT.

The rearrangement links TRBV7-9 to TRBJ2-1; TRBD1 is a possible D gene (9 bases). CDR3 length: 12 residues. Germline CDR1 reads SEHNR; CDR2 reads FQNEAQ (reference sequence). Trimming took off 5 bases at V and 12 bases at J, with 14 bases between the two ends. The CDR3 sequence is CASSRGGQGQFF. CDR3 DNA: TGTGCCAGCAGCCGGGGGGGACAGGGGCAGTTCTTC.

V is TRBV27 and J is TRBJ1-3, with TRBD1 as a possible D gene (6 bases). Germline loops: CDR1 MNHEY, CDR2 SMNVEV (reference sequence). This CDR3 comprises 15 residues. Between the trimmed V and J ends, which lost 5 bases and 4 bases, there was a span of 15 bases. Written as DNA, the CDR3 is TGTGCCAGCAGTCAACAGGGCCGGAGAGGAAACACCATATATTTT. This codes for CASSQQGRRGNTIYF.

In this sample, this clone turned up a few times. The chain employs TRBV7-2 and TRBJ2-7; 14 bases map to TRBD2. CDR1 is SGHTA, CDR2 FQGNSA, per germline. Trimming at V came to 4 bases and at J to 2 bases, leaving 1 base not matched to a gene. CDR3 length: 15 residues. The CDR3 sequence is CASSSTSGGAYEQYF. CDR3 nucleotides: TGTGCCAGCAGCTCGACTAGCGGGGGGGCCTACGAGCAGTACTTC. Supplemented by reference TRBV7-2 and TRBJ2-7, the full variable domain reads GAGVSQSPSNKVTEKGKDVELRCDPISGHTALYWYRQSLGQGLEFLIYFQGNSAPDKSGLPSDRFSAERTGGSVSTLTIQRTQQEDSAVYLCASSSTSGGAYEQYFGPGTRLTVT.

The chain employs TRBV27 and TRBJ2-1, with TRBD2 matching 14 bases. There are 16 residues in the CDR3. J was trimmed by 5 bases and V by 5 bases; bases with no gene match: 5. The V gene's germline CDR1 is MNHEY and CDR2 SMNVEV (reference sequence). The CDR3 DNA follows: TGTGCCAGCAGTCTTTTGGGACTAGCGGGGGACAATGAGCAGTTCTTC. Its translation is CASSLLGLAGDNEQFF.

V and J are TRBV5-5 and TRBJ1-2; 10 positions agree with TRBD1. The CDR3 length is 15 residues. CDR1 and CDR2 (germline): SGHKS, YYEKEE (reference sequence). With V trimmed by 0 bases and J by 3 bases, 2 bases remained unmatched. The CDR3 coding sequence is TGTGCCAGCAGCTTGGAGGGACAGGGGTACTATGGCTACACCTTC. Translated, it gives CASSLEGQGYYGYTF.

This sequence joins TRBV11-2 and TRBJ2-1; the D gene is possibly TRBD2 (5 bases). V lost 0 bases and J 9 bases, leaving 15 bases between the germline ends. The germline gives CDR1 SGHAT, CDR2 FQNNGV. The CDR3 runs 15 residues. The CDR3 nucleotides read TGTGCCAGCAGCTTAGATCTCGGACTCCACGGTGAGCAGTTCTTC. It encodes CASSLDLGLHGEQFF.

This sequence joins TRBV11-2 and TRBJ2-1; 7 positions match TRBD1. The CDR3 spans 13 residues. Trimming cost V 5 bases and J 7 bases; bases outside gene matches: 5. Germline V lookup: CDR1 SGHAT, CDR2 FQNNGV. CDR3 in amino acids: CASSRGQPNEQFF. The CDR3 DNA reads TGTGCCAGCAGCCGGGGACAGCCTAATGAGCAGTTCTTC.

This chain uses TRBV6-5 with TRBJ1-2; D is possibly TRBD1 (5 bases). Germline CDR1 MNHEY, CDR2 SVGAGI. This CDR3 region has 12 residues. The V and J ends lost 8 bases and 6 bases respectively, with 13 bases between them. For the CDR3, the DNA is TGTGCCAGCGCACTAATCAGGGATGGCTACACCTTC. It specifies CASALIRDGYTF.

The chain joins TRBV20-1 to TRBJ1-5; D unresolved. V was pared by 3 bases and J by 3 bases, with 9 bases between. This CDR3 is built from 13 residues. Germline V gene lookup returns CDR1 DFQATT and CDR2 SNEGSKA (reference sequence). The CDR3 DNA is TGCAGTGCTAGTCAAAGCCTCAATCAGCCCCAGCATTTT. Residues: CSASQSLNQPQHF.

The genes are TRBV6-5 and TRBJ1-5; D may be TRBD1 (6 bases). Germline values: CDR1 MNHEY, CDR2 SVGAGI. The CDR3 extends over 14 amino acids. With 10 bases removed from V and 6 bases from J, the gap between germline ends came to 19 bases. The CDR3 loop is CATQTGLGSQPQHF. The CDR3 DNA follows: TGTGCCACCCAAACAGGGTTGGGATCTCAGCCCCAGCATTTT.

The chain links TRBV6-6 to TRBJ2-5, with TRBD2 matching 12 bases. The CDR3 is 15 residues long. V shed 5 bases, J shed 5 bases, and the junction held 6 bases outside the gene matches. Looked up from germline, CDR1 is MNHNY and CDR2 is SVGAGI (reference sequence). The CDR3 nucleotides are TGTGCCAGCAGTCAGACTAGCGGGGGTACGGAGACCCAGTACTTC. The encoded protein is CASSQTSGGTETQYF.

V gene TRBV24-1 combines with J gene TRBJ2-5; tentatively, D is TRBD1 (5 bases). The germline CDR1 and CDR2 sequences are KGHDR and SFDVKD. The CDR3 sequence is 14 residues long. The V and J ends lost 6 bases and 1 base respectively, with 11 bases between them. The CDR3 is CATSTSRGQETQYF. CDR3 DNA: TGTGCCACCAGTACCTCTAGGGGCCAAGAGACCCAGTACTTC.

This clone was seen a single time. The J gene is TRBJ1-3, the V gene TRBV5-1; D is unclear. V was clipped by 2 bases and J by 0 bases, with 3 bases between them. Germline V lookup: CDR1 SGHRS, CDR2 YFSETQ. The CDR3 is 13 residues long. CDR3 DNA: TGCGCCAGCAGCTTCCTCTCTGGAAACACCATATATTTT. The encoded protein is CASSFLSGNTIYF.

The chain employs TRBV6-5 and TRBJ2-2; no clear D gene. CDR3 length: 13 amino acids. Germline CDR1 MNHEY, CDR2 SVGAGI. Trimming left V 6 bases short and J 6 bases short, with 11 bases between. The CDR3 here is CASRQHRSGELFF. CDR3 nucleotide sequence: TGTGCCAGCAGACAGCACCGGTCCGGGGAGCTGTTTTTT.

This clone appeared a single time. CDR3 loop: CASTEGLENTEAFF. The CDR3 DNA sequence: TGTGCCAGCACGGAGGGTTTAGAGAACACTGAAGCTTTCTTT. The chain couples TRBV9 to TRBJ1-1; D is undetermined. The V and J ends lost 6 bases and 1 base respectively, with 13 bases between them. Per germline, CDR1 SGDLS and CDR2 YYNGEE. The CDR3 runs to 14 residues.

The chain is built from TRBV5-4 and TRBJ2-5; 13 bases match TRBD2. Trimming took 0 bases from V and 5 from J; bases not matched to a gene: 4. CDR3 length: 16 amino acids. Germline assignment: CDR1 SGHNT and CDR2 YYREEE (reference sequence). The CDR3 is CASSLGLAGGSETQYF. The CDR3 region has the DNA TGTGCCAGCAGCTTGGGACTAGCGGGGGGATCGGAGACCCAGTACTTC. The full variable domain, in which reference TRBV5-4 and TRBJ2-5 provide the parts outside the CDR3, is ETGVTQSPTHLIKTRGQQVTLRCSSQSGHNTVSWYQQALGQGPQFIFQYYREEENGRGNFPPRFSGLQFPNYSSELNVNALELDDSALYLCASSLGLAGGSETQYFGPGTRLLVL.

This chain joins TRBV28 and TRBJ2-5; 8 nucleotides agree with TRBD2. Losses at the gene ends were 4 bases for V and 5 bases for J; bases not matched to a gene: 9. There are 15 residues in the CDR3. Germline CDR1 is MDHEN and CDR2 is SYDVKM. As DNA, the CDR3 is TGTGCCAGCAGTTACGGGGGGGCCCTAGAGGAGACCCAGTACTTC. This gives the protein CASSYGGALEETQYF.

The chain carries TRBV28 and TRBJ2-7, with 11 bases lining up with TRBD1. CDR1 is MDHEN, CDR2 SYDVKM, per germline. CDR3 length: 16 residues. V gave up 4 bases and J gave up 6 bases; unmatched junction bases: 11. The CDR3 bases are TGTGCCAGCAGTTCACTACGGGACAGGGGGAAAGGCGAGCAGTACTTC. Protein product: CASSSLRDRGKGEQYF.

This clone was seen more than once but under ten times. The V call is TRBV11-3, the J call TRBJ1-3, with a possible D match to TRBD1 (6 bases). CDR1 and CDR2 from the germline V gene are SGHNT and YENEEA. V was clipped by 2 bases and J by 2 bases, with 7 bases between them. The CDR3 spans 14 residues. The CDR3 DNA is TGTGCCAGCAGCTTAAGGGGGACTGGAAACACCATATATTTT. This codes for CASSLRGTGNTIYF.

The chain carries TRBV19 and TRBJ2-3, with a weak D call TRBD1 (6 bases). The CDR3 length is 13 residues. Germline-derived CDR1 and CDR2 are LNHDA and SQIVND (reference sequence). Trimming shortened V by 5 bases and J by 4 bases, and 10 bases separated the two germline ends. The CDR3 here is CASSFRGADTQYF. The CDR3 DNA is TGTGCCAGTAGTTTCAGGGGAGCAGATACGCAGTATTTT.